This T cell receptor (beta chain) derives from a study of blood T cell repertoires in COVID-19. This clone was found once. In the source study's methods: Reference gene primers were amplified, and this amplification served to estimate nucleated cell counts. Assay used: immunoSEQ multiplex PCR; TCRdb lists only in-frame clones, some missing. Clonal size and the V and J genes are those of that table, whereas D and trimming came from the DNA. Here the sample spans roughly 190,000 clones, more than 75% being singletons. CDR1 and CDR2 from the germline V gene are SNHLY and FYNNEI. V lost 7 bases and J 6 bases, leaving 16 bases between the germline ends. CDR3 size: 14 residues.

Sequencing was performed on peripheral blood. The chain has TRBV2 and TRBJ1-5; no firm D call. This sequence was found in a human donor in a cohort sampled during active COVID-19. In DNA, the CDR3 is TGTGCCAGCACCACACTAGGGATAAGTCAGCCCCAGCATTTT. This sequence encodes CASTTLGISQPQHF.